A single sample gave rise to the 25 T cell receptor beta chains below, sequenced in a study of beta chain features in type 1 diabetes. The entirety of the isolated RNA underwent reverse transcription, so expressed TCRB transcripts were sequenced. Method: immunoSEQ multiplex PCR; TCRdb's copy keeps in-frame clones and lacks some. The data show a few hundred thousand clones, roughly 11% seen once. Sequenced input: central memory CD4+ T cells from blood. The receptor set was obtained from a young man in good health.

This chain connects TRBV7-9 to TRBJ2-2, with D possibly being TRBD1 (7 bases). Trimming took off 6 bases at V and 5 bases at J, with 13 bases between the two ends. The germline V gene encodes CDR1 SEHNR and CDR2 FQNEAQ (reference sequence). This CDR3 region has 14 residues. CDR3 in amino acids: CASSAGQRTGELFF. Here the CDR3 DNA reads TGTGCCAGCAGTGCGGGACAGCGGACCGGGGAGCTGTTTTTT.

The V and J genes are TRBV29-1 and TRBJ2-1, with a weak D call TRBD2 (7 bases). The CDR3 totals 15 residues. Germline V gives CDR1 SQVTM, CDR2 ANQGSEA. The V gene lost 2 bases and the J gene lost 3 bases, with 14 bases spanning the gap. The CDR3 loop reads CSVESGGGIYNEQFF. For the CDR3, the DNA is TGCAGCGTTGAATCGGGCGGGGGCATCTACAATGAGCAGTTCTTC.

The V call is TRBV5-4, the J call TRBJ2-5, with D possibly TRBD2 on 6 matching bases. The J call may be faulty, since TRBJ2-7 better matches the DNA end. The germline V gene encodes CDR1 SGHNT and CDR2 YYREEE (reference sequence). The CDR3 totals 13 residues. The CDR3 protein is CASSWRGSYEQYF. The CDR3 bases are TGTGCCAGCAGCTGGCGGGGTTCCTACGAGCAGTACTTC.

This clone has more than one count but fewer than ten. This chain joins TRBV10-3 and TRBJ1-1; D possibly corresponds to TRBD1 (6 bases). The CDR3 totals 16 residues. Germline V gene lookup returns CDR1 ENHRY and CDR2 SYGVKD. V was pared by 3 bases and J by 2 bases, with 16 bases between. The CDR3 region is CAISETKGVRNTEAFF. DNA of the CDR3: TGTGCCATCAGTGAAACGAAGGGGGTAAGAAACACTGAAGCTTTCTTT.

The chain links TRBV30 to TRBJ1-2, with unresolved D. CDR1 and CDR2 (germline): GTSNPN, SVGIG (reference sequence). The CDR3 runs to 14 residues. Trimming left V 4 bases short and J 4 bases short, with 16 bases between. In DNA form, the CDR3 reads TGTGCCTGGACCAAAACCCGACGGACCTATGGCTACACCTTC. Translated, it gives CAWTKTRRTYGYTF.

This clone showed up many times. This sequence joins TRBV10-3 and TRBJ1-2; D is possibly TRBD1 (5 bases). Germline V gene lookup returns CDR1 ENHRY and CDR2 SYGVKD. The CDR3 is 12 amino acids. Trimming removed 4 bases at V and 2 bases at J, with 5 bases between. This CDR3 is CAISGDNYGYTF. CDR3 nucleotide sequence: TGTGCCATCAGTGGGGACAACTATGGCTACACCTTC.

The CDR3 protein is CASSLSRDNDEQYF. As DNA, the CDR3 is TGTGCCAGCAGCTTAAGCCGGGATAACGACGAGCAGTACTTC. The chain has TRBV7-3 and TRBJ2-7; tentatively, D is TRBD2 (5 bases). CDR1 SGHTA and CDR2 FQGTGA come from the germline V gene. The CDR3 is 14 amino acids. V was shortened by 1 base and J by 5 bases, with 12 bases between the two germline ends.

V gene TRBV5-1 combines with J gene TRBJ2-7; D is undetermined. This CDR3 has 12 amino acids. Looked up from germline, CDR1 is SGHRS and CDR2 is YFSETQ. V lost 4 bases and J 7 bases, leaving 12 bases between the germline ends. The CDR3 nucleotides read TGCGCCAGCAGCACCGGATCTGCGGAGCAGTACTTC. This gives the protein CASSTGSAEQYF.

This clone was seen a handful of times. This clone may be a read error of a much larger clone one base away. This rearrangement joins TRBV11-1 to TRBJ2-3; no firm D call. The germline V and J ends were trimmed by 5 bases and 0 bases, with 3 bases remaining between them. CDR3 length: 12 residues. Germline V gene sequence: CDR1 SGHAT, CDR2 FQDESV (reference sequence). CDR3 sequence reads: CASSPSTDTQYF. Here the CDR3 DNA reads TGTGCCAGCAGCCCGAGCACAGATACGCAGTATTTT. Full variable domain (missing parts from reference TRBV11-1 and TRBJ2-3): EAEVAQSPRYKITEKSQAVAFWCDPISGHATLYWYRQILGQGPELLVQFQDESVVDDSQLPKDRFSAERLKGVDSTLKIQPAELGDSAMYLCASSPSTDTQYFGPGTRLTVL.

This clone was counted only a few times. The J gene is TRBJ2-3, the V gene TRBV7-2; maybe TRBD2 (6 bases). Trimming removed 5 bases from V and 2 bases from J, with 17 bases in between. This CDR3 has 16 amino acids. In germline, CDR1 is SGHTA, CDR2 FQGNSA. The CDR3, as DNA: TGTGCCAGCAGCAGCCGGGGTGGCGGGGTCACAGATACGCAGTATTTT. It specifies CASSSRGGGVTDTQYF.

The gene calls are TRBV6-5 and TRBJ2-1, with 7 bases matching TRBD1. CDR1 is MNHEY and CDR2 is SVGAGI in the germline V gene. This CDR3 is built from 13 residues. V gave up 6 bases and J gave up 8 bases; unmatched junction bases: 7. The CDR3 spells CASREQGSHEQFF. CDR3 nucleotides: TGTGCCAGCAGAGAACAGGGGAGCCATGAGCAGTTCTTC.

This chain joins TRBV7-2 and TRBJ2-7; 11 bases are a match to TRBD2. The CDR3 contains 16 residues. J lost 4 bases, V lost 0 bases, and 5 bases had no gene match. CDR1 and CDR2 from the germline V gene are SGHTA and FQGNSA. The chain's CDR3 is CASSLALLAGEYEQYF. The CDR3 DNA sequence: TGTGCCAGCAGCTTAGCGCTACTAGCGGGAGAATACGAGCAGTACTTC.

V gene TRBV4-2 combines with J gene TRBJ1-4; D not resolved. V lost 4 bases to trimming and J lost 0 bases, with 9 bases between them. The V gene's germline CDR1 is LGHNA and CDR2 YNFKEQ. This CDR3 region has 15 residues. The CDR3 DNA reads TGTGCCAGCAGCCCGGGTACAGCAACTAATGAAAAACTGTTTTTT. Translating it yields CASSPGTATNEKLFF.

The rearrangement uses TRBV7-2 and TRBJ2-5, with TRBD1 as a possible D gene (5 bases). The V end was cut by 5 bases, the J end by 5 bases, with 18 bases between. Germline CDR1 reads SGHTA; CDR2 reads FQGNSA. The CDR3 is made up of 15 amino acids. The CDR3 bases are TGTGCCAGCAGCCCCCAGTGGGGCGCCCGGGAGACCCAGTACTTC. This gives the protein CASSPQWGARETQYF.

This clone has only a few counts. This chain links TRBV10-3 with TRBJ2-7; 11 nucleotides align to TRBD2. CDR1 is ENHRY, CDR2 SYGVKD, per germline. The CDR3 is 16 residues long. Trimming at V came to 4 bases and at J to 0 bases, leaving 5 bases not matched to a gene. The chain's CDR3 is CAISVLAGGSSYEQYF. CDR3 nucleotide sequence: TGTGCCATCAGTGTTCTAGCGGGAGGCAGCTCCTACGAGCAGTACTTC.

The chain couples TRBV7-2 to TRBJ2-7; no reliable D call. Germline V CDR1 and CDR2: SGHTA, FQGNSA. The CDR3 totals 15 residues. Trimming shortened V by 8 bases and J by 0 bases, and 17 bases separated the two germline ends. CDR3 region: CASSPVALSSYEQYF. CDR3 DNA sequence: TGTGCCAGCTCCCCAGTCGCACTTAGCTCCTACGAGCAGTACTTC. Complete variable domain (other parts from reference TRBV7-2 and TRBJ2-7): GAGVSQSPSNKVTEKGKDVELRCDPISGHTALYWYRQSLGQGLEFLIYFQGNSAPDKSGLPSDRFSAERTGGSVSTLTIQRTQQEDSAVYLCASSPVALSSYEQYFGPGTRLTVT.

With respect to this clone: Relative to the germline gene, one junction end is altered; a read error may explain this. The J gene is TRBJ2-6, the V gene TRBV7-2; D tentatively fits TRBD1 or TRBD2 (5 bases each). Germline values: CDR1 SGHTA, CDR2 FQGNSA. There are 15 residues in the CDR3. CDR3: CASGTGISGANVLAF. The CDR3 bases are TGTGCCAGCGGGACCGGCATCTCTGGGGCCAACGTCCTGGCTTTC.

This clone has a handful of counts. The chain recombines TRBV27 with TRBJ2-5; maybe TRBD1 (6 bases). Germline V gives CDR1 MNHEY, CDR2 SMNVEV (reference sequence). The CDR3 has 14 residues. The V gene lost 5 bases and the J gene lost 1 base, with 11 bases spanning the gap. The CDR3 sequence: CASSADRAQETQYF. DNA of the CDR3: TGTGCCAGCAGTGCGGACAGAGCCCAAGAGACCCAGTACTTC.

The chain is built from TRBV4-3 and TRBJ2-1; 7 bases are a match to TRBD1. Losses at the gene ends were 8 bases for V and 3 bases for J; bases not matched to a gene: 4. Germline lookup yields CDR1 LGHNA and CDR2 YSLEER. The CDR3 is 13 residues long. The CDR3 region has the DNA TGCGCCAGCCGTAGGGACAGCTACAATGAGCAGTTCTTC. As protein: CASRRDSYNEQFF.

The genes are TRBV30 and TRBJ2-3; D not resolved. CDR1 and CDR2 from the germline V gene are GTSNPN and SVGIG (reference sequence). The V end lost 2 bases, the J end lost 1 base, and 7 bases lay between the germline ends. The CDR3 is 13 amino acids. The CDR3 nucleotides read TGTGCCTGGAGTCCTACGGGCACAGATACGCAGTATTTT. This gives the protein CAWSPTGTDTQYF.

The rearrangement links TRBV2 to TRBJ1-5; no firm D call. The CDR3 contains 12 residues. V was clipped by 6 bases and J by 7 bases, with 10 bases between them. Germline V gives CDR1 SNHLY, CDR2 FYNNEI. The CDR3 loop is CASSPDRQPQHF. CDR3 coding DNA: TGTGCCAGCAGCCCAGACCGACAGCCCCAGCATTTT.

About this clone itself: This sample also contains other DNA sequences that code for the same CDR3. The chain joins TRBV30 to TRBJ1-4, with D uncertain. V was clipped by 3 bases and J by 5 bases, with 19 bases between them. CDR3 length: 16 amino acids. Germline CDR1 reads GTSNPN; CDR2 reads SVGIG (reference sequence). Here the CDR3 reads CAWSYTDRFMNEKLFF. The CDR3 DNA reads as TGTGCCTGGAGCTATACTGACCGATTTATGAATGAAAAACTGTTTTTT.

Of note for this clone: Germline and junction disagree at one end, which may indicate a read error. The V gene is TRBV7-7, the J gene TRBJ2-2, with 7 bases identical to TRBD1. The V gene's germline CDR1 is SSHAT and CDR2 FNYEAQ (reference sequence). This CDR3 region has 13 residues. The CDR3 protein is CASSQDRTGELFF. The CDR3 DNA sequence: TGTGCTAGCAGCCAGGACAGGACCGGGGAGCTGTTTTTT.

The gene calls are TRBV7-9 and TRBJ1-3; D unclear. CDR1 is SEHNR, CDR2 FQNEAQ, per germline (reference sequence). The CDR3 extends over 12 amino acids. V lost 5 bases, J lost 4 bases, and 6 bases lay in between. The CDR3 bases are TGTGCCAGCAGCAAGGAGGGAAACACCATATATTTT. The encoded protein is CASSKEGNTIYF.

CDR3 loop: CASTPDLLYEQYF. For the CDR3, the DNA is TGCGCCAGCACCCCGGACCTCCTCTACGAGCAGTACTTC. J is TRBJ2-7 and V is TRBV5-1; D uncertain. The V and J ends lost 6 bases and 3 bases respectively, with 13 bases between them. The CDR3 runs to 13 residues. CDR1 and CDR2 (germline): SGHRS, YFSETQ.